Shown below are 10 T cell receptor beta chains from a single sample sequenced in a study of cytomegalovirus exposure and HLA in healthy donors. Generated by immunoSEQ multiplex PCR, the TCRdb table keeps only in-frame clones and is missing some. Here the sample spans tens of thousands of clones, around 97% being singletons. Material for sequencing was PBMCs. Source of these receptors: a woman younger than 30 in good health and CMV-seropositive.

The CDR3 spells CASSSDTDNQPQHF. CDR3 sequence (DNA): TGTGCCAGCAGTTCCGACACGGACAATCAGCCCCAGCATTTT. The chain couples TRBV28 to TRBJ1-5; D gene uncertain. The V and J ends lost 4 bases and 3 bases respectively, with 10 bases between them. Germline V gives CDR1 MDHEN, CDR2 SYDVKM. This CDR3 comprises 14 residues. Variable domain in full (rest from reference TRBV28 and TRBJ1-5): DVKVTQSSRYLVKRTGEKVFLECVQDMDHENMFWYRQDPGLGLRLIYFSYDVKMKEKGDIPEGYSVSREKKERFSLILESASTNQTSMYLCASSSDTDNQPQHFGDGTRLSIL.

This chain joins TRBV27 and TRBJ1-1; unclear D gene. Germline CDR1 is MNHEY and CDR2 is SMNVEV (reference sequence). CDR3 size: 15 residues. V dropped 5 bases and J dropped 5 bases, with 18 bases sitting between them. The CDR3 nucleotides read TGTGCCAGCAGTATAAGTAGCGAGCGAGTAACTGAAGCTTTCTTT. Protein sequence: CASSISSERVTEAFF.

This chain links TRBV19 with TRBJ1-1; TRBD1 matches 9 bases. The germline V gene encodes CDR1 LNHDA and CDR2 SQIVND (reference sequence). The CDR3 loop spans 16 amino acids. With 6 bases clipped from V and 4 bases from J, the junction kept 12 bases outside the gene matches. The DNA of the CDR3 is TGTGCCAGTAGCATTGAGACGGGACAGGGACCCACTGAAGCTTTCTTT. As protein: CASSIETGQGPTEAFF.

J is TRBJ1-2 and V is TRBV9, with 8 bases fitting TRBD1. The trim removed 3 bases at V and 8 bases at J, leaving 6 bases unmatched. The CDR3 totals 13 residues. CDR1 SGDLS and CDR2 YYNGEE come from the germline V gene. The CDR3 DNA follows: TGTGCCAGCAGCGGGGGGACAGGAGAAGGCTACACCTTC. It encodes CASSGGTGEGYTF.

The chain carries TRBV11-3 and TRBJ2-5, with D unclear. Trimming removed 11 bases at V and 1 base at J, with 14 bases between. CDR1 SGHNT and CDR2 YENEEA come from the germline V gene. The CDR3 spans 13 residues. CDR3 region: CACPEVLQETQYF. The CDR3 nucleotides read TGTGCCTGTCCTGAGGTGCTCCAAGAGACCCAGTACTTC.

The chain employs TRBV23-1 and TRBJ1-5, with TRBD1 matching over 10 bases. TRBV23-1 is marked as an open reading frame, function uncertain. With V trimmed by 3 bases and J by 0 bases, 8 bases remained unmatched. This CDR3 has 18 residues. CDR3 in DNA: TGCGCCAGCAGTCACTCTCCCGGGACAGGGGTTAGCAATCAGCCCCAGCATTTT. This translates into CASSHSPGTGVSNQPQHF.

The chain is built from TRBV2 and TRBJ2-1; 8 bases align to TRBD2. This CDR3 has 13 amino acids. Looked up from germline, CDR1 is SNHLY and CDR2 is FYNNEI. The V and J ends lost 5 bases and 5 bases, in that order; junction bases with no gene match: 2. For the CDR3, the DNA is TGTGCCAGCAGTAAGACTAGCGACAATGAGCAGTTCTTC. Protein: CASSKTSDNEQFF.

CDR3 sequence: CASSLSSLAVDTQYF. Here the CDR3 DNA reads TGTGCCAGCAGCTTGAGTTCACTAGCTGTAGATACGCAGTATTTT. This chain joins TRBV5-4 and TRBJ2-3, with TRBD2 as a possible D gene (6 bases). The CDR3 has 15 residues. The V end was cut by 1 base, the J end by 5 bases, with 14 bases between. Per the germline V gene, CDR1 is SGHNT and CDR2 is YYREEE (reference sequence).

The CDR3 coding sequence is TGCAGCGTTGAAGGTTGGGGACTAGCGACTGATTCCTACAATGAGCAGTTCTTC. Translated, it gives CSVEGWGLATDSYNEQFF. J is TRBJ2-1 and V is TRBV29-1, with TRBD2 matching 10 bases. The germline gives CDR1 SQVTM, CDR2 ANQGSEA. This CDR3 is built from 18 residues. V gave up 1 base and J gave up 1 base; unmatched junction bases: 10.

The chain has TRBV30 and TRBJ2-7; 7 positions match TRBD1. Germline CDR1 GTSNPN, CDR2 SVGIG (reference sequence). The junction had 22 bases not matched to a gene; V was cut back by 7 bases and J by 10 bases. This CDR3 comprises 15 residues. The CDR3 bases are TGTGCCTTGGAGACGGGACAGAGGGAAGGTCTAAGACAGTACTTC. Its protein is CALETGQREGLRQYF. Using reference TRBV30 and TRBJ2-7 for the parts outside the CDR3, the full variable domain is SQTIHQWPATLVQPVGSPLSLECTVEGTSNPNLYWYRQAAGRGLQLLFYSVGIGQISSEVPQNLSASRPQDRQFILSSKKLLLSDSGFYLCALETGQREGLRQYFGPGTRLTVT.